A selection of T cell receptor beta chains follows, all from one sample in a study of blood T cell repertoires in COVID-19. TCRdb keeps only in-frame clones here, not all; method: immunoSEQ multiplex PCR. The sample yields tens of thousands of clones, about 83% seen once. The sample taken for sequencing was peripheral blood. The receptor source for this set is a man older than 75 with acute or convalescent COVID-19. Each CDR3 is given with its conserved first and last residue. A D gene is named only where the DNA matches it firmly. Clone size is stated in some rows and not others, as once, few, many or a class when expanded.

TGTGCCAGCAGTTACCGACTAGGTAACACAGATACGCAGTATTTT | CASSYRLGNTDTQYF | TRBJ2-3 | TRBV6-5 | . | 15 | .
TGTGCCAGCAGTGCAAGCTTCGGGGGAGCTAATGAAAAACTGTTTTTT | CASSASFGGANEKLFF | TRBJ1-4 | TRBV6-1 | . | 16 | .
TGCGCCAGCAGCTGGGGCGGTTCTAGCTCCTACAATGAGCAGTTCTTC | CASSWGGSSSYNEQFF | TRBJ2-1 | TRBV5-1 | few | 16 | .
TGCGCCAGCAGCCAAGATCGGGACAGGGGGCCCGTCGAGCAGTACTTC | CASSQDRDRGPVEQYF | TRBJ2-7 | TRBV4-3 | . | 16 | TRBD1
TGTGCCAGCAGCTTCGGAGACAGGGGGCGCGTGGGCCCTCAATCACCCCTCCACTTT | CASSFGDRGRVGPQSPLHF | TRBJ1-6 | TRBV5-6 | few | 19 | TRBD1
TGCGCCAGCAGAGACAGGGGAAACATTCAGTACTTC | CASRDRGNIQYF | TRBJ2-4 | TRBV5-1 | . | 12 | TRBD1
TGCGCCAGCAGCCAGGGGCTTTCTTCGCAGTATTTT | CASSQGLSSQYF | TRBJ2-3 | TRBV4-1 | few | 12 | .
TGTGCCAGCAGCCAGGGGTTGGGGGACAGCTCCTACGAGCAGTACTTC | CASSQGLGDSSYEQYF | TRBJ2-7 | TRBV11-2 | once | 16 | TRBD1
TGCGCCAGCAGCTTGGGGCAGGGTGCAGATACGCAGTATTTT | CASSLGQGADTQYF | TRBJ2-3 | TRBV5-1 | . | 14 | .
TGTGCCAGCAGTTTGGAAACGGGACTAGCTTCCCACGAGCAGTACTTC | CASSLETGLASHEQYF | TRBJ2-7 | TRBV27 | . | 16 | TRBD2
TGTGCCAGCACCGTAGTTCTAGGAGGCTACACCTTC | CASTVVLGGYTF | TRBJ1-2 | TRBV7-9 | . | 12 | .
TGTGCCAGCAGTTTAGGGAGGGTGAAGGGAAAACTGTTTTTT | CASSLGRVKGKLFF | TRBJ1-4 | TRBV27 | . | 14 | .
TGTGCCAGCAGTTCCGGGACTAGCGGATACTACAATGAGCAGTTCTTC | CASSSGTSGYYNEQFF | TRBJ2-1 | TRBV6-2/TRBV6-3 | . | 16 | TRBD2
TGCGCCAGCAGTCAAAGCGGACAGGGGGCAATCGGTTCTGGGGCCAACGTCCTGACTTTC | CASSQSGQGAIGSGANVLTF | TRBJ2-6 | TRBV5-1 | . | 20 | TRBD1
TGTGCCAGCGGGGGGGGATTCACCGGGGAGCTGTTTTTT | CASGGGFTGELFF | TRBJ2-2 | TRBV6-5 | . | 13 | TRBD2